This is a list of T cell receptor beta chains from one sample in a study of radiation and T cells in renal cell carcinoma. Measured with immunoSEQ multiplex PCR; TCRdb has only the in-frame clones, and not every one. The sample carries 150,000 or so clones, around four fifths recorded once. Specimen: blood, collected from a patient whose treatment included radiotherapy and nephrectomy. All receptors derive from a woman aged 45-65 years with renal cell carcinoma. Both conserved end residues are part of each CDR3. A D gene is named only where the DNA matches it firmly.

D	J	V	CDR3	DNA
-	TRBJ2-1	TRBV7-9	CASTPPGLDEQFF	TGTGCCAGCACCCCCCCAGGGTTGGATGAGCAGTTCTTC
TRBD2	TRBJ2-1	TRBV6-4	CASSSVTAGEQFF	TGTGCCAGCAGTAGTGTCACAGCGGGGGAGCAGTTCTTC
TRBD2	TRBJ2-3	TRBV7-2	CASSSGTSGGVDTQYF	TGTGCCAGCAGCTCAGGGACTAGCGGGGGGGTGGATACGCAGTATTTT
-	TRBJ1-1	TRBV6-5	CASKGTLNTEAFF	TGTGCCAGCAAGGGGACATTGAACACTGAAGCTTTCTTT
-	TRBJ1-2	TRBV6-5	CASSFSGYGYTF	TGTGCCAGCAGTTTCTCGGGATATGGCTACACCTTC
TRBD2	TRBJ2-7	TRBV9	CASSVAPSGSNEQYF	TGTGCCAGCAGCGTAGCCCCTAGCGGGAGTAACGAGCAGTACTTC
-	TRBJ1-4	TRBV6-6	CASRTGQLNEKLFF	TGTGCCAGCAGGACCGGACAGTTAAATGAAAAACTGTTTTTT
-	TRBJ1-5	TRBV5-4	CASSLDGEQPQHF	TGTGCCAGCAGCTTGGACGGCGAACAGCCCCAGCATTTT
-	TRBJ1-1	TRBV14	CASSQIEGTNTEAFF	TGTGCCAGCAGCCAAATTGAGGGGACGAACACTGAAGCTTTCTTT
-	TRBJ2-5	TRBV2	CASSRDGQETQYF	TGTGCCAGCAGTCGGGACGGACAAGAGACCCAGTACTTC
-	TRBJ2-7	TRBV20-1	CSASSSYEQYF	TGCAGTGCTAGCAGCTCCTACGAGCAGTACTTC
-	TRBJ1-4	TRBV6-5	CASSYSDRVNEKLFF	TGTGCCAGCAGTTACTCCGACCGGGTTAATGAAAAACTGTTTTTT
-	TRBJ1-1	TRBV5-1	CASSLDGMNTEAFF	TGCGCCAGCAGCTTGGACGGGATGAACACTGAAGCTTTCTTT
TRBD2	TRBJ2-7	TRBV20-1	CSVKAGAEQYF	TGCAGCGTTAAAGCGGGGGCCGAGCAGTACTTC
-	TRBJ2-3	TRBV2	CASSPDSDTQYF	TGTGCCAGCAGCCCTGACAGTGATACGCAGTATTTT